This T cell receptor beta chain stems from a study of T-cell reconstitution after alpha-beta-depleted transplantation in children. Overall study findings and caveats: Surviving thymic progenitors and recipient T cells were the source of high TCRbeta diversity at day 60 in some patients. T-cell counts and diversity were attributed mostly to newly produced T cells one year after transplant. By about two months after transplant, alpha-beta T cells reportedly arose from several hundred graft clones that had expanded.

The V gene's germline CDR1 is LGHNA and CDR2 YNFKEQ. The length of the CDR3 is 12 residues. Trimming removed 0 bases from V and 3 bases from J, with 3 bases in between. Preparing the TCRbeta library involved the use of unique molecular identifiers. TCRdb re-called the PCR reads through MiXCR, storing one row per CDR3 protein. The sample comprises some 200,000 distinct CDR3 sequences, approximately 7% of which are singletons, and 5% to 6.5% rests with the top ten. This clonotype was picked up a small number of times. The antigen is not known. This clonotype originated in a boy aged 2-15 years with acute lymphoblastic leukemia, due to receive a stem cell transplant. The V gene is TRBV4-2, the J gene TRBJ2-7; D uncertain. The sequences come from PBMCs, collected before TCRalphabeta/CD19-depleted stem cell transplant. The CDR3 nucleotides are TGTGCCAGCAGCCAAGACTACTACGAGCAGTACTTC. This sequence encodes CASSQDYYEQYF.